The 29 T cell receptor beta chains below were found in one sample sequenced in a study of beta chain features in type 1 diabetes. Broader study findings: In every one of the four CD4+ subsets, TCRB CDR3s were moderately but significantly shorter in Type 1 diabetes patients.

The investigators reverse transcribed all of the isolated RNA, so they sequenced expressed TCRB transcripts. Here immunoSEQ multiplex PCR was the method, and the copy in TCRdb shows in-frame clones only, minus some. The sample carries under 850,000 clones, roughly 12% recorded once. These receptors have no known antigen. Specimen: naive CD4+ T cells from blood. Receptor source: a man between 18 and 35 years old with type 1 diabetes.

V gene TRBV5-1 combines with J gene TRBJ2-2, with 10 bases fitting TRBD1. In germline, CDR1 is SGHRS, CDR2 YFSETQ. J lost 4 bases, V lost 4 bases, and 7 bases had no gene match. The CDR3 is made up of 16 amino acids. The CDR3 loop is CASSPDRGRFTGELFF. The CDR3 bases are TGCGCCAGCAGCCCAGACAGGGGGCGCTTCACCGGGGAGCTGTTTTTT.

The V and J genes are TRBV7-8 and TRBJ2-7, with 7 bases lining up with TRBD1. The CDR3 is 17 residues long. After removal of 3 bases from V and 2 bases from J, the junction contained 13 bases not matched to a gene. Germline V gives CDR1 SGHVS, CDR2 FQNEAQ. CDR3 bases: TGTGCCAGCAGCTTCAACAGCTGGGACAGTCAACCCTACGAGCAGTACTTC. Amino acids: CASSFNSWDSQPYEQYF.

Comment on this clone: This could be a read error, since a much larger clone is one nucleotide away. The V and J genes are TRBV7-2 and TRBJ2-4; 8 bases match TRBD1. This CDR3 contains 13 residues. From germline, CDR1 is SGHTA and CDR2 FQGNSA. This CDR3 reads CVSRSDRVSPAHF. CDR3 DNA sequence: TGTGTCAGCAGATCGGACAGGGTTTCTCCCGCCCACTTC.

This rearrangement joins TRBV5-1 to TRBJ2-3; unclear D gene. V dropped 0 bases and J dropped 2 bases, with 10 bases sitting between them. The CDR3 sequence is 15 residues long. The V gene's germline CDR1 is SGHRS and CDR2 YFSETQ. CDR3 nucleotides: TGCGCCAGCAGCTTGGGTCTAGATGTCACAGATACGCAGTATTTT. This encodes CASSLGLDVTDTQYF.

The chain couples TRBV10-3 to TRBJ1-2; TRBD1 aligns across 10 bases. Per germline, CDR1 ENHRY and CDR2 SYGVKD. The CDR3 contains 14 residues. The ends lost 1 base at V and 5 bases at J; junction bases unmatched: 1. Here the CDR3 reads CAISELGQGYGYTF. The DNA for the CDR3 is TGTGCCATCAGTGAGTTGGGACAGGGGTATGGCTACACCTTC.

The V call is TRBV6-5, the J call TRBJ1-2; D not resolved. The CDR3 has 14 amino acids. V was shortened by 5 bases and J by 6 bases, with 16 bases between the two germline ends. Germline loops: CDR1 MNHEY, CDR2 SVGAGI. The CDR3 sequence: CASSESQSVDGYTF. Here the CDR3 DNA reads TGTGCCAGCAGTGAATCCCAGTCAGTCGATGGCTACACCTTC.

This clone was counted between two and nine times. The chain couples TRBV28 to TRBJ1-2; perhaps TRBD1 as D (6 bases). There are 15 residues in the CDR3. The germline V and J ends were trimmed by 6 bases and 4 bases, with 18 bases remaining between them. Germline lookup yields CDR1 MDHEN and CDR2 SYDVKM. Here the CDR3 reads CASRLSIQGAYGYTF. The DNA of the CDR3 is TGTGCCAGCAGACTTAGTATACAGGGCGCCTATGGCTACACCTTC.

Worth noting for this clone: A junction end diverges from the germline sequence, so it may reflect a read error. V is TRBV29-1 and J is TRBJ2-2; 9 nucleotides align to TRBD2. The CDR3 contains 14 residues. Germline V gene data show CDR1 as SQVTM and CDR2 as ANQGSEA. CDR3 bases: TGCAGCGCTTTAGCGGGGGCTAACACCAGGGAGCTGTTTTTT. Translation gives CSALAGANTRELFF.

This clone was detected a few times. CDR3 protein: CASSFISAYEQYF. CDR3 sequence (DNA): TGTGCCAGCAGCTTTATAAGCGCCTACGAGCAGTACTTC. The chain has TRBV5-4 and TRBJ2-7; D not resolved. V lost 2 bases and J 2 bases, leaving 8 bases between the germline ends. Per germline, CDR1 SGHNT and CDR2 YYREEE (reference sequence). This CDR3 spans 13 amino acids.

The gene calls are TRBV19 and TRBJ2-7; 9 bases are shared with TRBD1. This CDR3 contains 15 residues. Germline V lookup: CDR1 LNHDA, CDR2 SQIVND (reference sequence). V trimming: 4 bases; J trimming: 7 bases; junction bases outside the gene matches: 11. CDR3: CASSRTGQGLYEQYF. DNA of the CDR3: TGTGCCAGTAGTAGGACGGGACAGGGCCTGTATGAGCAGTACTTC.

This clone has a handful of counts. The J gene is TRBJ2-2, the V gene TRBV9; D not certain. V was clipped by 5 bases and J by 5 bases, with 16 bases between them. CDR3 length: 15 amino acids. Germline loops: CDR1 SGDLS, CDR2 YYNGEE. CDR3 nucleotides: TGTGCCAGCAGAATTGACGGAGAAACTACCGGGGAGCTGTTTTTT. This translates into CASRIDGETTGELFF. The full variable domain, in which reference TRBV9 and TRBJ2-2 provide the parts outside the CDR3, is DSGVTQTPKHLITATGQRVTLRCSPRSGDLSVYWYQQSLDQGLQFLIQYYNGEERAKGNILERFSAQQFPDLHSELNLSSLELGDSALYFCASRIDGETTGELFFGEGSRLTVL.

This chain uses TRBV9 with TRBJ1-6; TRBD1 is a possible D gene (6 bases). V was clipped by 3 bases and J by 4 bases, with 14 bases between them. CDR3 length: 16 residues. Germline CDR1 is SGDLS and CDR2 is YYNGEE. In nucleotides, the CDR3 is TGTGCCAGCAGCGACCTAGGGGGACCGTATAATTCACCCCTCCACTTT. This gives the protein CASSDLGGPYNSPLHF.

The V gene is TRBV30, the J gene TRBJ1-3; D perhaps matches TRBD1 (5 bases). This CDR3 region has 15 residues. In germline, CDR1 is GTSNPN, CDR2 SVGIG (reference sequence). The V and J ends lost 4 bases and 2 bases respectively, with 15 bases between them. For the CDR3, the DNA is TGTGCCTGGATTAACCGGGGGTCCCCTGGAAACACCATATATTTT. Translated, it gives CAWINRGSPGNTIYF.

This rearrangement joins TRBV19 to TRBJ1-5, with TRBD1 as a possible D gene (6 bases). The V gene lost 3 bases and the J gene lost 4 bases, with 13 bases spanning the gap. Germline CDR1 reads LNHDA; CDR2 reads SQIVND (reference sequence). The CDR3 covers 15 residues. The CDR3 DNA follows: TGTGCCAGTAGTATGGGAAGACAGGATAATCAGCCCCAGCATTTT. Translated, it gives CASSMGRQDNQPQHF.

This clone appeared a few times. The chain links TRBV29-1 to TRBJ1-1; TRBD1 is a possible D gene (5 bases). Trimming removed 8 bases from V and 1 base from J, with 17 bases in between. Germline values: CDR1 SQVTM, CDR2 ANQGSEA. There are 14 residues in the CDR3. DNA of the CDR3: TGCAGCTCTGTGTTGTCGGGGACGAACACTGAAGCTTTCTTT. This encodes CSSVLSGTNTEAFF.

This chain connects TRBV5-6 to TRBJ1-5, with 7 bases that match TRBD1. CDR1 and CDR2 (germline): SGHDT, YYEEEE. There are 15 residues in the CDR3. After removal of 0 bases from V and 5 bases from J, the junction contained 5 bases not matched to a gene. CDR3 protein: CASSLGGQFYQPQHF. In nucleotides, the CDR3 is TGTGCCAGCAGCTTGGGGGGACAGTTCTATCAGCCCCAGCATTTT. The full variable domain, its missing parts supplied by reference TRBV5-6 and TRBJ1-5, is DAGVTQSPTHLIKTRGQQVTLRCSPKSGHDTVSWYQQALGQGPQFIFQYYEEEERQRGNFPDRFSGHQFPNYSSELNVNALLLGDSALYLCASSLGGQFYQPQHFGDGTRLSIL.

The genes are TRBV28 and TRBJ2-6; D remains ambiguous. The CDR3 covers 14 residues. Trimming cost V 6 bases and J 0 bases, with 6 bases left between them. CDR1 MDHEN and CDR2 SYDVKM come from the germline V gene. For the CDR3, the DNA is TGTGCCAGCAGCCGAGACTCTGGGGCCAACGTCCTGACTTTC. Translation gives CASSRDSGANVLTF.

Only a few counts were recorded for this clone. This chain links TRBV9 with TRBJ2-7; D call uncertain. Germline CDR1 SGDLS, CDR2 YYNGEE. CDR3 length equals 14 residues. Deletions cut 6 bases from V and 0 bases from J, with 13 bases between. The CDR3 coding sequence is TGTGCCAGCACCCCCTCCACCAGCTCCTACGAGCAGTACTTC. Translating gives CASTPSTSSYEQYF.

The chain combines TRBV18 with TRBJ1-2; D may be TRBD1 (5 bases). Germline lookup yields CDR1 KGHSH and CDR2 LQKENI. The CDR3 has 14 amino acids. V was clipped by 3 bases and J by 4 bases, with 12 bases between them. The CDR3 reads CASSPSREGYGYTF. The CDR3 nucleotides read TGTGCCAGCTCACCGAGCAGGGAGGGCTATGGCTACACCTTC. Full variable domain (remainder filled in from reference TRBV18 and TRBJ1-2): NAGVMQNPRHLVRRRGQEARLRCSPMKGHSHVYWYRQLPEEGLKFMVYLQKENIIDESGMPKERFSAEFPKEGPSILRIQQVVRGDSAAYFCASSPSREGYGYTFGSGTRLTVV.

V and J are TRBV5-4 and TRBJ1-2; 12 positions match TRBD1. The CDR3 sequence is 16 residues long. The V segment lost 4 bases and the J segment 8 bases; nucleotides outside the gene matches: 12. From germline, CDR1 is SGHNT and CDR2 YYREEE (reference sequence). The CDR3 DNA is TGTGCCAGCAGCCCAGTCGGGGGACAGGGGGCGGAGGGCTACACCTTC. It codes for CASSPVGGQGAEGYTF.

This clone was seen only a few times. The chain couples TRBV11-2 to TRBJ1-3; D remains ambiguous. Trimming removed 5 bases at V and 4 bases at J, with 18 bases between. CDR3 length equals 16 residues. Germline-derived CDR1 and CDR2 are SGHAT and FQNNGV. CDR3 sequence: CASSLEGGLLGNTIYF. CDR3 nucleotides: TGTGCCAGCAGCCTCGAGGGCGGGCTGCTCGGAAACACCATATATTTT.

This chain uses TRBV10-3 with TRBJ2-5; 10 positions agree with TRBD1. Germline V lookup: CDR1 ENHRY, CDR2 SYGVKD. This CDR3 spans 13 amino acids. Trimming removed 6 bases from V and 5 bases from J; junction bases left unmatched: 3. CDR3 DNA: TGTGCCATCAGGGGACAGGGGCCGGAGACCCAGTACTTC. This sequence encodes CAIRGQGPETQYF.

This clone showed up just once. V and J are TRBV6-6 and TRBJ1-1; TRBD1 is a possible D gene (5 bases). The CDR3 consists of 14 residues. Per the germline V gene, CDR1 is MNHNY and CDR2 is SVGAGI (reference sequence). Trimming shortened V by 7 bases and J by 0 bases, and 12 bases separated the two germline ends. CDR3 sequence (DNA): TGTGCCAGCACCCCGCGGGGGATGAACACTGAAGCTTTCTTT. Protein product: CASTPRGMNTEAFF.

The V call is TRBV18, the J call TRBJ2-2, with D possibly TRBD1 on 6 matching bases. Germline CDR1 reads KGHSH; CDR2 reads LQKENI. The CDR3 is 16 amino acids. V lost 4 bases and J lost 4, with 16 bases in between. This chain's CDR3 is CASSRRTVEGTGELFF. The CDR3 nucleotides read TGTGCCAGCTCACGGAGGACAGTCGAGGGCACCGGGGAGCTGTTTTTT.

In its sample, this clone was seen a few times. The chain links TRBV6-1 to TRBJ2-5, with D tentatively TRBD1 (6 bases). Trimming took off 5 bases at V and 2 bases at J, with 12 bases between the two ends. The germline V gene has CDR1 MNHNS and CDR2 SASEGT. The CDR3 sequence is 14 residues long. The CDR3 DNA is TGTGCCAGCAGTTGGGGACACCTGCAAGAGACCCAGTACTTC. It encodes CASSWGHLQETQYF.

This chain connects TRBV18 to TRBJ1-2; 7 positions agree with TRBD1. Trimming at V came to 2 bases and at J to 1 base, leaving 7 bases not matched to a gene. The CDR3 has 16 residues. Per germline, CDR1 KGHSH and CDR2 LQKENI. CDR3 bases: TGTGCCAGCTCACCAAGGGACAGCGAGAGTAACTATGGCTACACCTTC. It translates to CASSPRDSESNYGYTF.

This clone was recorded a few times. CDR3 in amino acids: CASSSKVGVGAPPLHF. CDR3 DNA sequence: TGTGCCAGCAGCTCCAAGGTGGGGGTGGGCGCCCCACCCCTCCACTTT. The V call is TRBV7-9, the J call TRBJ1-6; tentatively, D is TRBD1 (5 bases). Looked up from germline, CDR1 is SEHNR and CDR2 is FQNEAQ (reference sequence). Between the trimmed V and J ends, which lost 4 bases and 11 bases, there was a span of 21 bases. The CDR3 contains 16 residues.

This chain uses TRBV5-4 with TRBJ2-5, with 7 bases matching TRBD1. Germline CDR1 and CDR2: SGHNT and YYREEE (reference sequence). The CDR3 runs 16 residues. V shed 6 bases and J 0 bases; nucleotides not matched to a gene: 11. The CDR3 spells CASTPRQGWNQETQYF. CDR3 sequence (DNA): TGTGCCAGCACCCCCAGACAGGGTTGGAACCAAGAGACCCAGTACTTC.

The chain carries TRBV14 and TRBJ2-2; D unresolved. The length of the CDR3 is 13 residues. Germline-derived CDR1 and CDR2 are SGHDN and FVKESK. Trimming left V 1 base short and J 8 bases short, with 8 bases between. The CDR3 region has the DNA TGTGCCAGCAGCCAAGGGGCCTATGGGGAGCTGTTTTTT. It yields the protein CASSQGAYGELFF.